The next 23 T cell receptor beta chains were all read from a single sample in a study of CD8+CD57+ T cells in acquired aplastic anemia. CD8+CD57+ cell expansion, shown by flow cytometry, had occurred in the patients selected for sequencing. CDR3 and TCR beta VDJ profiling relied on a genomic DNA template. TCRdb used MiXCR to reprocess the reads, holding one entry per CDR3 protein. The sample records around 200,000 distinct CDR3 sequences, roughly 50% being singletons. Specimen: sorted CD4+, CD8+, or CD8+CD57+ T cells (not recorded which) from PBMCs. These receptors were obtained from a human donor with aplastic anemia.

The chain couples TRBV20-1 to TRBJ2-2; D perhaps matches TRBD2 (7 bases). This CDR3 has 16 residues. In germline, CDR1 is DFQATT, CDR2 SNEGSKA (reference sequence). V dropped 0 bases and J dropped 3 bases, with 14 bases sitting between them. In DNA form, the CDR3 reads TGCAGTGCTAGAGATCCGACGGGGGGCGACACCGGGGAGCTGTTTTTT. It translates to CSARDPTGGDTGELFF.

The rearrangement joins TRBV9 to TRBJ2-7; the match to TRBD2 covers 8 bases. V shed 0 bases and J 2 bases; nucleotides not matched to a gene: 7. CDR1 and CDR2 from the germline V gene are SGDLS and YYNGEE. The CDR3 consists of 16 residues. The CDR3 DNA is TGTGCCAGCAGCGTAGCTGAAGCGGGGGCCCCCTACGAGCAGTACTTC. It translates to CASSVAEAGAPYEQYF.

The chain combines TRBV2 with TRBJ2-3; D may be TRBD2 (6 bases). The V and J ends lost 9 bases and 0 bases respectively, with 13 bases between them. From germline, CDR1 is SNHLY and CDR2 FYNNEI. CDR3 length equals 14 residues. CDR3 sequence (DNA): TGTGCCAGTGCTGGAGGGCCTAGCACAGATACGCAGTATTTT. Translated: CASAGGPSTDTQYF.

This clonotype occurred many times. The chain links TRBV7-2 to TRBJ2-5; TRBD2 matches 15 bases. Trimming took 5 bases from V and 8 from J; bases not matched to a gene: 6. Per the germline V gene, CDR1 is SGHTA and CDR2 is FQGNSA. This CDR3 spans 15 amino acids. The CDR3 region has the DNA TGTGCCAGCAGCCCGGGACTAGCGGGGGGCGCTACCCAGTACTTC. Protein sequence: CASSPGLAGGATQYF.

V gene TRBV10-3 combines with J gene TRBJ2-5; D might be TRBD2 (6 bases). Germline CDR1 ENHRY, CDR2 SYGVKD. V was clipped by 8 bases and J by 1 base, with 8 bases between them. CDR3 length: 12 residues. The CDR3 here is CAIGGIQETQYF. In DNA form, the CDR3 reads TGTGCCATCGGGGGGATCCAAGAGACCCAGTACTTC.

The chain links TRBV7-2 to TRBJ2-3, with D hard to call. V was shortened by 2 bases and J by 5 bases, with 5 bases between the two germline ends. The CDR3 has 12 amino acids. The germline CDR1 and CDR2 sequences are SGHTA and FQGNSA. The CDR3 here is CASSLYLDTQYF. CDR3 DNA: TGTGCCAGCAGCTTATATTTAGATACGCAGTATTTT.

This clonotype came up a few times. V is TRBV28 and J is TRBJ1-6, with D tentatively TRBD1 (6 bases). CDR1 and CDR2 from the germline V gene are MDHEN and SYDVKM. The CDR3 has 16 amino acids. Trimming took off 3 bases at V and 10 bases at J, with 19 bases between the two ends. The CDR3: CASSFPPKGGGSPLHF. The CDR3 DNA reads as TGTGCCAGCAGTTTCCCCCCCAAGGGGGGCGGATCACCCCTCCACTTT.

The sample holds many counts of this clonotype. This chain links TRBV20-1 with TRBJ2-7, with 9 bases that match TRBD2. Germline V gene data show CDR1 as DFQATT and CDR2 as SNEGSKA (reference sequence). The V gene end was trimmed by 3 bases and the J gene end by 2 bases; junction bases not matched to a gene: 8. This CDR3 comprises 15 residues. CDR3 in amino acids: CSASPQTSGTYEQYF. As DNA, the CDR3 is TGCAGTGCTAGCCCCCAGACTAGCGGAACCTACGAGCAGTACTTC.

This rearrangement joins TRBV12-3 or TRBV12-4 to TRBJ2-5; D unresolved. Trimming cost V 3 bases and J 5 bases, with 16 bases left between them. The CDR3 is 15 residues long. The CDR3 DNA sequence: TGTGCCAGCAGTTTTTACGACGCGTGGGGTGAGACCCAGTACTTC. Translation: CASSFYDAWGETQYF.

The V gene is TRBV20-1, the J gene TRBJ1-5; no clear D gene. CDR1 is DFQATT and CDR2 is SNEGSKA in the germline V gene (reference sequence). V was shortened by 4 bases and J by 5 bases, with 9 bases between the two germline ends. This CDR3 is built from 12 residues. As DNA, the CDR3 is TGCAGTGCTACCCGTCCTGATCAGCCCCAGCATTTT. Amino acid sequence: CSATRPDQPQHF.

The chain combines TRBV10-3 with TRBJ1-2, with TRBD1 identical over 8 bases. Germline V gives CDR1 ENHRY, CDR2 SYGVKD. Germline trimming cut 6 bases from V and 4 bases from J; bases unmatched to any gene: 13. CDR3 length: 16 amino acids. In DNA form, the CDR3 reads TGTGCCATCAGGTCACTGGACAGGGAAGACGGCTATGGCTACACCTTC. It translates to CAIRSLDREDGYGYTF.

This clonotype was recorded a few times. The gene calls are TRBV4-2 and TRBJ2-2; either TRBD1 or TRBD2 may supply D (5 bases each). The CDR3 is 17 amino acids. CDR1 is LGHNA and CDR2 is YNFKEQ in the germline V gene. The V end lost 5 bases, the J end lost 2 bases, and 18 bases lay between the germline ends. The CDR3 here is CASSGLSGARNTGELFF. As DNA, the CDR3 is TGTGCCAGCAGCGGTTTATCCGGGGCTAGAAACACCGGGGAGCTGTTTTTT.

This clonotype was seen at least ten times. The chain combines TRBV7-3 with TRBJ1-1; 8 bases fit TRBD1. CDR1 and CDR2 (germline): SGHTA, FQGTGA. V gave up 5 bases and J gave up 4 bases; unmatched junction bases: 6. This CDR3 is built from 14 residues. The CDR3 DNA is TGTGCCAGCAGCCGGCAGGGGGCGATCACTGAAGCTTTCTTT. Its translation is CASSRQGAITEAFF.

V gene TRBV28 combines with J gene TRBJ1-4; 7 nucleotides line up with TRBD1. Germline-derived CDR1 and CDR2 are MDHEN and SYDVKM. The trim removed 7 bases at V and 8 bases at J, leaving 13 bases unmatched. This CDR3 comprises 15 residues. The CDR3 nucleotides are TGTGCCAGCAACCTACAGGGGCCGGTTGGGGAAAAACTGTTTTTT. Its protein is CASNLQGPVGEKLFF.

Only a few counts were recorded for this clonotype. This may be a read error: a much more frequent sequence differs by one nucleotide. The chain employs TRBV11-2 and TRBJ2-2; tentatively, D is TRBD1 or TRBD2 (5 bases each). This CDR3 region has 17 residues. Between the trimmed V and J ends, which lost 5 bases and 8 bases, there was a span of 24 bases. Germline loops: CDR1 SGHAT, CDR2 FQNNGV. Here the CDR3 reads CASSPSRDASRVGELFF. The CDR3 nucleotides are TGTGCCAGCAGCCCGAGCAGGGACGCCTCCCGGGTAGGGGAGCTGTTTTTT.

This clonotype came up many times. The chain joins TRBV19 to TRBJ2-2, with D possibly being TRBD1 (5 bases). The CDR3 length is 13 residues. From germline, CDR1 is LNHDA and CDR2 SQIVND (reference sequence). V was cut by 5 bases and J by 6 bases, with 10 bases left in between. The CDR3 DNA reads as TGTGCCAGTAGTCAGGGTTTCTCCGGGGAGCTGTTTTTT. It is translated as CASSQGFSGELFF.

The chain recombines TRBV20-1 with TRBJ1-5; D perhaps matches TRBD1 (5 bases). There are 13 residues in the CDR3. The V and J ends lost 3 bases and 3 bases respectively, with 9 bases between them. Per germline, CDR1 DFQATT and CDR2 SNEGSKA (reference sequence). The CDR3 region has the DNA TGCAGTGCTAGTACGGGGGACAATCAGCCCCAGCATTTT. Its protein is CSASTGDNQPQHF.

A note on this clonotype: A read error is possible here, since a much larger clone lies one base away. The gene calls are TRBV5-1 and TRBJ2-1; 10 bases agree with TRBD2. CDR1 SGHRS and CDR2 YFSETQ come from the germline V gene. The CDR3 runs 16 residues. The CDR3 sequence: CASILSSGSSYNEQFF. CDR3 in DNA: TGCGCCAGCATCTTGTCTAGCGGGAGTTCCTACAATGAGCAGTTCTTC.

This clonotype was counted only a few times. One base away lies a much larger clone, so this may be a sequencing read error. Because it lacks the conserved phenylalanine or tryptophan at the end, this CDR3 is likely a read error. The chain recombines TRBV20-1 with TRBJ2-2; D unclear. The CDR3 spans 11 residues. Per germline, CDR1 DFQATT and CDR2 SNEGSKA (reference sequence). V was shortened by 0 bases and J by 4 bases, with 0 bases between the two germline ends. The CDR3 nucleotides are TGCAGTGCTAGAGACACCGGGGAGCTGTTTCTT. It is translated as CSARDTGELFL.

On this clonotype itself: This clone may be a read error of a much larger clone one base away. This chain joins TRBV5-6 and TRBJ1-2; 7 bases line up with TRBD1. The CDR3 totals 14 residues. Germline assignment: CDR1 SGHDT and CDR2 YYEEEE. CDR3 coding DNA: TGTGCCGGCAGCCGAGGGGACAGCCTCTATGGCTACACCTTC. Encoded protein: CAGSRGDSLYGYTF.

This sequence joins TRBV5-1 and TRBJ2-5; 12 bases align to TRBD1. The germline V gene has CDR1 SGHRS and CDR2 YFSETQ. This CDR3 spans 17 amino acids. V dropped 2 bases and J dropped 5; count of bases not matched to a gene: 10. The CDR3 nucleotides read TGCGCCAGCAGCTTCGGGACAGGGGGCTTGGGGGTTGAGACCCAGTACTTC. This gives the protein CASSFGTGGLGVETQYF.

This clonotype was seen ten or more times. V and J are TRBV6-2 or TRBV6-3 and TRBJ2-5; D is uncertain. Trimming left V 7 bases short and J 7 bases short, with 13 bases between. The CDR3 sequence is 12 residues long. Germline CDR1 reads MNHEY; CDR2 reads SVGEGT. DNA for the CDR3: TGTGCCAGCACCCAAAGTCGAGGGACCCAGTACTTC. Protein product: CASTQSRGTQYF.

The chain has TRBV2 and TRBJ2-7, with 8 nucleotides matching TRBD2. The germline V gene has CDR1 SNHLY and CDR2 FYNNEI. This CDR3 contains 15 residues. V lost 5 bases and J lost 0; bases outside the gene matches: 6. CDR3 in DNA: TGTGCCAGCAGTCCGGGACTAGGGGGCTCCTACGAGCAGTACTTC. Protein: CASSPGLGGSYEQYF.